This T cell receptor beta chain came from a study of blood T cell repertoires in COVID-19. The data were produced by immunoSEQ multiplex PCR, yet TCRdb's version contains in-frame clones alone and is incomplete. This sample carries some 80,000 clones, approximately 80% of them seen once, and the ten largest clones take 36%. This clone was recorded only once. The receptor comes from a woman aged 70 to 79 with acute or convalescent COVID-19. The specimen was peripheral blood.

CDR3 amino acids: CASSGLGAGVYEQYF. DNA for the CDR3: TGTGCCAGCAGTGGGTTAGGGGCGGGAGTATACGAGCAGTACTTC. The V and J genes are TRBV27 and TRBJ2-7; 7 positions match TRBD2. The V gene end was trimmed by 5 bases and the J gene end by 4 bases; junction bases not matched to a gene: 11. The CDR3 length is 15 residues. Germline V CDR1 and CDR2: MNHEY, SMNVEV (reference sequence).